This record concerns one T cell receptor (beta chain) sequence. Libraries of TCR beta came from iRepertoire HTBI primers plus Arm-PCR of CDR3 regions. One entry per CDR3 protein results from TCRdb running MiXCR on the multiplex PCR reads. The sample has roughly 500,000 distinct CDR3 sequences, approximately 14% seen once. Time point described: newly diagnosed GD, antithyroid drugs for less than 3 months. With RNA extracted from PBMCs as input, the TCR library was made. Looked up from germline, CDR1 is SEHNR and CDR2 is FQNEAQ (reference sequence). This CDR3 has 15 residues. Between the trimmed V and J ends, which lost 5 bases and 5 bases, there was a span of 19 bases. This sample was included in a study of regulatory T cells in long-lasting Graves disease. These same records also appear under a second study, on T cells in Graves' hyperthyroidism and ophthalmopathy.

This TCR was sampled from a woman in her forties or fifties with Graves disease. This specimen was peripheral blood mononuclear cells (PBMCs), taken at new diagnosis, from a patient treated with antithyroid drugs. The chain employs TRBV7-9 and TRBJ2-7; a weak D match, TRBD1 (6 bases). The DNA of the CDR3 is TGTGCCAGCAGCGACCTGACAGGCCGCCTAGACGAGCAGTACTTC. Its protein product is CASSDLTGRLDEQYF.